This record covers a single T cell receptor (beta chain). Its antigen is unknown. The authors ran a second PCR of about 7 to 11 cycles using a sample-barcoded 5' primer and a J-beta primer mix. TCRdb re-analysed the 5' RACE reads in MiXCR, keeping a single row per CDR3 protein. The sample records about 830,000 distinct CDR3 sequences, about 62% being singletons. With V trimmed by 3 bases and J by 3 bases, 8 bases remained unmatched. Per the germline V gene, CDR1 is SGHRS and CDR2 is YFSETQ. This CDR3 is built from 15 residues. The sample comes from a study of blood T cells in healthy people across ages. Points from the study as a whole: Strong correlation linked observed beta diversity and percent naive T cells.

The study recruited healthy Caucasian donors from Russia who were aged about 6 to 90. The receptor's source is a man aged 25-40 years in good health. The genes are TRBV5-1 and TRBJ2-7; 8 bases are a match to TRBD1. The sequencing sample was made of blood. CDR3 nucleotide sequence: TGCGCCAGCAGCTCCGGACAGGGTTTGAGCTACGAGCAGTACTTC. Protein: CASSSGQGLSYEQYF.